This TCR beta chain was found in a study of T cells in Graves' hyperthyroidism and ophthalmopathy. CDR1 and CDR2 (germline): MDHEN, SYDVKM. The ends were cut back, 2 bases at V and 4 bases at J, with 12 bases in the middle. The CDR3 totals 15 residues. TCR beta CDR3 region amplification was performed from RNA transcripts. First-round RT-PCR targeting the TCR CDR3 was performed with the HTBI primer set. Each CDR3 protein gets one entry after TCRdb re-called the multiplex PCR reads with MiXCR. The data show fewer than 800,000 distinct CDR3 sequences, less than 20% seen once. The table lists this clonotype with a count of one. This sequence may be a read error, since a much larger clone differs from it by one base.

Input material: blood. The source of this sequence is a man aged 18 to 30 with Graves' hyperthyroidism. The gene calls are TRBV28 and TRBJ1-3; D is unresolved. The CDR3 coding sequence is TGTGCCAGCAGTTTAGGAGGGAGTGTGGGAAACACCATATATTTT. Its translation is CASSLGGSVGNTIYF.